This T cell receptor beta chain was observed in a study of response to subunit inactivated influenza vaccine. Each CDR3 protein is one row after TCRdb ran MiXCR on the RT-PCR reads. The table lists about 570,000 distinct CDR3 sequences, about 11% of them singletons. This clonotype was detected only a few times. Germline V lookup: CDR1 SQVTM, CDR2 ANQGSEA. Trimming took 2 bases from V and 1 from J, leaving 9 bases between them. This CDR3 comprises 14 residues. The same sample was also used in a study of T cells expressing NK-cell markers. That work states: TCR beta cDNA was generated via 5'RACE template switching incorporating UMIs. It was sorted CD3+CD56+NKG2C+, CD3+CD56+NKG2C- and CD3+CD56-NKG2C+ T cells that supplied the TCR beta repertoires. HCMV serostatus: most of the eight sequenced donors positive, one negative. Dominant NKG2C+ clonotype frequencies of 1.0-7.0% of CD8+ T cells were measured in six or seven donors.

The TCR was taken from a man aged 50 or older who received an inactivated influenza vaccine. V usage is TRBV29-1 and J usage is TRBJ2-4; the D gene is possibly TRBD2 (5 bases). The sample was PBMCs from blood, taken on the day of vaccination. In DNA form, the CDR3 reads TGCAGCGTTGAAACTCGAGGGGCCAAAAACATTCAGTACTTC. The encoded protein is CSVETRGAKNIQYF.